Detailed here is one T cell receptor beta chain. This entry comes from a study of blood T cell repertoires in COVID-19. About the research overall: PBMCs, B-cell-depleted T cells, or T cells provided the cDNA or gDNA that made up the material.

Trimming shortened V by 4 bases and J by 0 bases, and 6 bases separated the two germline ends. CDR1 and CDR2 from the germline V gene are SGHDN and FVKESK. The CDR3 loop spans 13 amino acids. Authors' processing steps: Amplification from reference gene primers served as the basis for estimated nucleated cell counts. Sequenced by immunoSEQ multiplex PCR; TCRdb stores in-frame clones only, minus some. From that table come the V and J calls and clone size; the DNA was used to work out D and trimming. The sample holds approximately 170,000 clones, about 80% seen once. All recovered Cohort 3 donors got two negative PCRs, got clearance, or saw symptom resolution.

The sample comprised PBMCs or T cells enriched from blood (not recorded which). The sequence was obtained from a man aged 50-60 years who had recovered from COVID-19. J is TRBJ1-1 and V is TRBV14; no definite D call. The CDR3 bases are TGTGCCAGCAGCCCCTATATGAACACTGAAGCTTTCTTT. This gives the protein CASSPYMNTEAFF.